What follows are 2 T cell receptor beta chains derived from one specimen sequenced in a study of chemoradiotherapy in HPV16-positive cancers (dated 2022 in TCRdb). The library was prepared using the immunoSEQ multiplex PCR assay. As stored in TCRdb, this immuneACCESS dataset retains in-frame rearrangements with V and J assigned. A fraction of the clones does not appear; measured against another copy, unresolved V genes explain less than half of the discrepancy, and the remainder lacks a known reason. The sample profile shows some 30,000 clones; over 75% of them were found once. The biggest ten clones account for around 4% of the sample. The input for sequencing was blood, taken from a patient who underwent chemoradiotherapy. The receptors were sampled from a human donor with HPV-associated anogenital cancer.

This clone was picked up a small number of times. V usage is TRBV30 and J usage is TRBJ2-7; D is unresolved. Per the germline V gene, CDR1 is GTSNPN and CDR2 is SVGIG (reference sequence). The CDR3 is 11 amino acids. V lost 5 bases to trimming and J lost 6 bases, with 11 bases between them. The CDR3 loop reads CAWSQRFEQYF. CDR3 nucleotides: TGTGCCTGGTCACAGAGGTTCGAGCAGTACTTC.

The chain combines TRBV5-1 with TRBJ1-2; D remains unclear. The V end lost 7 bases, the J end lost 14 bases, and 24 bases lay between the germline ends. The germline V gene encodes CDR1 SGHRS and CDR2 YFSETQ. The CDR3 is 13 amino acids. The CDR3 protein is CASGGLGSVAGTF. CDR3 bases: TGCGCCAGCGGAGGTTTGGGCTCCGTTGCCGGGACCTTC.